One sample yielded the 12 T cell receptor beta chains listed below, sequenced in a study of T cell responses to AZD1222 COVID-19 vaccine. Data came from immunoSEQ multiplex PCR; TCRdb stores just in-frame clones and leaves some out. This sample yields about 100,000 clones, of which more than 75% are seen a single time; roughly 15% belongs to the top ten. The specimen was peripheral blood, collected on day 0 of AZD1222 vaccination. These receptors were taken from an adult in good health.

This sequence joins TRBV12-5 and TRBJ1-2; no definite D call. Germline CDR1 and CDR2: LGHNT and FRNRAP. V dropped 1 base and J dropped 4 bases, with 7 bases sitting between them. The CDR3 loop spans 13 amino acids. CDR3 sequence reads: CASGLEDRYGYTF. CDR3 DNA: TGTGCTAGTGGTTTGGAGGACCGCTATGGCTACACCTTC.

The rearrangement links TRBV28 to TRBJ1-2; no firm D call. CDR3 length: 13 amino acids. V lost 5 bases, J lost 5 bases, and 12 bases lay in between. Looked up from germline, CDR1 is MDHEN and CDR2 is SYDVKM. The CDR3 coding sequence is TGTGCCAGCAGTCAGAAGACCCTTTATGGCTACACCTTC. Translated, it gives CASSQKTLYGYTF.

The rearrangement joins TRBV18 to TRBJ1-5, with D possibly being TRBD1 (6 bases). The CDR3 contains 14 residues. The germline gives CDR1 KGHSH, CDR2 LQKENI. The V end lost 3 bases, the J end lost 4 bases, and 10 bases lay between the germline ends. Here the CDR3 reads CASSPGTPNQPQHF. In DNA, the CDR3 is TGTGCCAGCTCACCCGGGACACCGAATCAGCCCCAGCATTTT.

The chain has TRBV12-3 or TRBV12-4 and TRBJ1-1; D remains ambiguous. Trimming pared 6 bases from V and 0 bases from J, leaving 5 bases between. The CDR3 is made up of 12 amino acids. The CDR3 nucleotides read TGTGCCAGCAGCACTATGAACACTGAAGCTTTCTTT. It is translated as CASSTMNTEAFF.

This clone is medium-sized. J is TRBJ2-7 and V is TRBV19, with TRBD2 matching over 14 bases. This CDR3 comprises 16 residues. Germline V CDR1 and CDR2: LNHDA, SQIVND (reference sequence). V gave up 5 bases and J gave up 3 bases; unmatched junction bases: 6. CDR3 sequence reads: CASSSGLAGGIYEQYF. The DNA for the CDR3 is TGTGCCAGTAGTTCCGGACTAGCGGGAGGTATCTACGAGCAGTACTTC.

The V and J genes are TRBV12-5 and TRBJ1-1; tentatively, D is TRBD1 (6 bases). The germline V and J ends were trimmed by 2 bases and 9 bases, with 7 bases remaining between them. CDR3 length equals 11 residues. Germline lookup yields CDR1 LGHNT and CDR2 FRNRAP. The CDR3 DNA is TGTGCTAGTGGTTTGAGGGGGAAAGCTTTCTTT. Translating it yields CASGLRGKAFF.

This chain connects TRBV9 to TRBJ2-6; 9 bases line up with TRBD1. The ends lost 2 bases at V and 3 bases at J; junction bases unmatched: 6. This CDR3 comprises 17 residues. Germline CDR1 and CDR2: SGDLS and YYNGEE. The CDR3 bases are TGTGCCAGCAGCGTGCCCCGACAGGGGGGTGGGGCCAACGTCCTGACTTTC. It is translated as CASSVPRQGGGANVLTF.

The chain carries TRBV3-1 (or the pseudogene TRBV3-2) and TRBJ2-7; 9 positions agree with TRBD2. This CDR3 region has 15 residues. Per the germline V gene, CDR1 is LGHDT and CDR2 is YNNKEL (reference sequence). V was pared by 0 bases and J by 2 bases, with 2 bases of the junction left unmatched. As DNA, the CDR3 is TGTGCCAGCAGCCAAGACCTAGCGGGAACCTACGAGCAGTACTTC. Translated, it gives CASSQDLAGTYEQYF.

The CDR3 sequence: CASGRFTYEQYF. The CDR3 DNA sequence: TGTGCCAGCGGCAGATTCACCTACGAGCAGTACTTC. This rearrangement joins TRBV5-8 to TRBJ2-7, with D uncertain. This CDR3 has 12 amino acids. V was pared by 7 bases and J by 2 bases, with 10 bases between. Germline-derived CDR1 and CDR2 are SGHTS and YDEGEE.

The gene calls are TRBV6-5 and TRBJ1-3; D is unresolved. The CDR3 is 15 residues long. Germline assignment: CDR1 MNHEY and CDR2 SVGAGI. V gave up 4 bases and J gave up 0 bases, with 10 bases separating them. CDR3 in amino acids: CASSLAPFSGNTIYF. DNA for the CDR3: TGTGCCAGCAGTTTAGCTCCCTTCTCTGGAAACACCATATATTTT.

A remark on this clone: Germline is not matched at one junction end, which may reflect a read error. The chain links TRBV24-1 to TRBJ2-1; TRBD2 matches 9 bases. The CDR3 covers 18 residues. Germline assignment: CDR1 KGHDR and CDR2 SFDVKD. The CDR3 DNA reads as TGTGCCACCAGTGATGGGGGCGGGGGGGCATCAATCTACGATGAGCAGTTCTTC. It encodes CATSDGGGGASIYDEQFF.

This chain joins TRBV6-5 and TRBJ1-2, with 8 bases aligning to TRBD1. Germline V CDR1 and CDR2: MNHEY, SVGAGI. The V and J ends lost 0 bases and 7 bases, in that order; junction bases with no gene match: 4. The CDR3 spans 14 residues. CDR3 bases: TGTGCCAGCAGTTACTCGCAGGGGGCGGGTGGCTACACCTTC. Protein: CASSYSQGAGGYTF.